The 8 T cell receptor beta chains reported below all come from one sample, sequenced in a study of T cell changes during pregnancy in multiple sclerosis. Assay: immunoSEQ multiplex PCR; the TCRdb copy retains only in-frame clones and omits some. This sample yields around 37,000 clones, of which 92% are seen a single time; over 20% belongs to the top ten. The sequencing used CD8+ T cells from peripheral blood mononuclear cells, collected before pregnancy. These receptors were taken from a female donor with multiple sclerosis, enrolled in a pregnancy study.

In DNA form, the CDR3 reads TGTGCCAGCAGCATTGGACAGGGGGGGAACACTGAAGCTTTCTTT. Translation: CASSIGQGGNTEAFF. V usage is TRBV7-6 and J usage is TRBJ1-1; TRBD1 matches 10 bases. Germline CDR1 and CDR2: SGHVS and FNYEAQ. This CDR3 is 15 amino acids long. The junction had 4 bases not matched to a gene; V was cut back by 5 bases and J by 1 base.

This chain joins TRBV6-5 and TRBJ2-3; D uncertain. CDR1 and CDR2 from the germline V gene are MNHEY and SVGAGI. V lost 6 bases and J 4 bases, leaving 5 bases between the germline ends. The CDR3 length is 11 residues. CDR3 nucleotides: TGTGCCAGCAGCTCCTCAGATACGCAGTATTTT. Translated: CASSSSDTQYF.

This clone was counted a single time. V gene TRBV27 combines with J gene TRBJ1-1; possible D gene TRBD1, 5 bases. The germline CDR1 and CDR2 sequences are MNHEY and SMNVEV (reference sequence). V was clipped by 1 base and J by 0 bases, with 6 bases between them. The CDR3 loop spans 14 amino acids. The CDR3 loop is CASSLYRMNTEAFF. The CDR3 coding sequence is TGTGCCAGCAGTTTATACAGGATGAACACTGAAGCTTTCTTT.

The V gene is TRBV4-1, the J gene TRBJ2-5; D is undetermined. Germline V gives CDR1 MGHRA, CDR2 YSYEKL. Trimming took 4 bases from V and 5 from J, leaving 14 bases between them. The CDR3 length is 14 residues. The CDR3 spells CASSLTTVGETQYF. CDR3 coding DNA: TGCGCCAGCAGCCTCACAACGGTCGGGGAGACCCAGTACTTC.

V usage is TRBV13 and J usage is TRBJ1-1, with a weak D call TRBD1 (5 bases). The germline gives CDR1 PRHDT, CDR2 FYEKMQ (reference sequence). Trimming pared 4 bases from V and 6 bases from J, leaving 15 bases between. This CDR3 has 14 amino acids. The CDR3 DNA is TGTGCCAGCAGCTCTATTAGACAGTCCGCTGAAGCTTTCTTT. Translated, it gives CASSSIRQSAEAFF. Filled out from reference TRBV13 and TRBJ1-1, the complete variable domain reads AAGVIQSPRHLIKEKRETATLKCYPIPRHDTVYWYQQGPGQDPQFLISFYEKMQSDKGSIPDRFSAQQFSDYHSELNMSSLELGDSALYFCASSSIRQSAEAFFGQGTRLTVV.

The rearrangement links TRBV7-9 to TRBJ2-1; D is possibly TRBD1 (5 bases). The germline gives CDR1 SEHNR, CDR2 FQNEAQ (reference sequence). V gave up 4 bases and J gave up 6 bases, with 10 bases separating them. The CDR3 covers 13 residues. The CDR3 DNA is TGTGCCAGCAGCTGGAGACAGCTCAATGAGCAGTTCTTC. This codes for CASSWRQLNEQFF.

This clone was detected only once. One junction end disagrees with the germline gene, perhaps due to a read error. The sample carries other DNA sequences with the same CDR3. The chain combines TRBV9 with TRBJ1-5; 8 nucleotides match TRBD1. Germline V gene lookup returns CDR1 SGDLS and CDR2 YYNGEE. This CDR3 is built from 14 residues. In DNA, the CDR3 is TGTGCCAGCAGCGTAGCAGGGGGCAACCAGCCCCAGCATTTT. Translating gives CASSVAGGNQPQHF.

This chain connects TRBV2 to TRBJ1-1; a possible D gene is TRBD1 (6 bases). Trimming pared 6 bases from V and 1 base from J, leaving 18 bases between. This CDR3 comprises 16 residues. Germline V gene data show CDR1 as SNHLY and CDR2 as FYNNEI. DNA for the CDR3: TGTGCCAGCAGACAATATACAGGGACGGGGAACACTGAAGCTTTCTTT. It encodes CASRQYTGTGNTEAFF.